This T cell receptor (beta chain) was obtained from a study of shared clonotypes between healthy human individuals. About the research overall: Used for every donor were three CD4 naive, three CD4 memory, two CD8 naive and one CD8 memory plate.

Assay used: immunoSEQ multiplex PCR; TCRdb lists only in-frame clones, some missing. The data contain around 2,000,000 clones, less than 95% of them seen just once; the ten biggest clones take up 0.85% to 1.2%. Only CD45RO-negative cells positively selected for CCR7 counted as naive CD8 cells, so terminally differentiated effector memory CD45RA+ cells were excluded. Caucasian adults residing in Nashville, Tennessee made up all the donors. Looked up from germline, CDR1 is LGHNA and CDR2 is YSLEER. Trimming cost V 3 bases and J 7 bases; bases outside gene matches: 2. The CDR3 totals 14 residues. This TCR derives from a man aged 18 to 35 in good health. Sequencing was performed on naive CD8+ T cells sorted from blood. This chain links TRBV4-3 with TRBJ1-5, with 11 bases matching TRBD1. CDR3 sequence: CASSQGQGVQPQHF. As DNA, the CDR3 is TGCGCCAGCAGCCAGGGACAGGGGGTACAGCCCCAGCATTTT.